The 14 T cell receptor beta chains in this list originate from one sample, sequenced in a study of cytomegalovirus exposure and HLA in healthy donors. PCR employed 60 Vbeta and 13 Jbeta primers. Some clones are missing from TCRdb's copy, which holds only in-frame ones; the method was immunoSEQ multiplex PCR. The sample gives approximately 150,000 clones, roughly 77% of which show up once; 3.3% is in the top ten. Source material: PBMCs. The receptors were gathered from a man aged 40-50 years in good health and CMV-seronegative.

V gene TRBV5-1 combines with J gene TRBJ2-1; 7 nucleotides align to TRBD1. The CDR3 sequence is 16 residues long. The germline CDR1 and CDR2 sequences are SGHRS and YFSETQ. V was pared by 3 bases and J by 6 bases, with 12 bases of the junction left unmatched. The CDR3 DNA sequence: TGCGCCAGCAGCTCAGCTGGGACAGTCTCGGTCAATGAGCAGTTCTTC. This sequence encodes CASSSAGTVSVNEQFF. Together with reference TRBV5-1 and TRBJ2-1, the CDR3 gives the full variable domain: KAGVTQTPRYLIKTRGQQVTLSCSPISGHRSVSWYQQTPGQGLQFLFEYFSETQRNKGNFPGRFSGRQFSNSRSEMNVSTLELGDSALYLCASSSAGTVSVNEQFFGPGTRLTVL.

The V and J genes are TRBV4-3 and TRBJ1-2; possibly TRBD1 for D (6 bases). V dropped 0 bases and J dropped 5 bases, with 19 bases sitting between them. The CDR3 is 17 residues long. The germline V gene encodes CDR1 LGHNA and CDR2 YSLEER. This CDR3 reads CASSQDLVNAGDYGYTF. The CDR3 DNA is TGCGCCAGCAGCCAAGATCTTGTTAATGCAGGGGATTATGGCTACACCTTC.

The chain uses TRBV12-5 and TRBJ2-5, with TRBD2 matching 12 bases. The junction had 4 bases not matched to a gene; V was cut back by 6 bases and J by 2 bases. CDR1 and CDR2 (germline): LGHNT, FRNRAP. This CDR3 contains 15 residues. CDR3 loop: CASGRTSGDQETQYF. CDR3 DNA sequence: TGTGCTAGTGGCCGGACTAGCGGGGATCAAGAGACCCAGTACTTC.

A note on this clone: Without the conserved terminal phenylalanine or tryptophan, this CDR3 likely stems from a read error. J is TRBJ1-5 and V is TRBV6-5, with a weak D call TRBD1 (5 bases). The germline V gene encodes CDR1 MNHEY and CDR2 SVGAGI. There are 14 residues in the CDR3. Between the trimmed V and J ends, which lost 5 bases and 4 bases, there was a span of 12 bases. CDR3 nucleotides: TGTGCCAGCAGTCCCCGACAGCCGAATCAGCCCCAGCATGTT. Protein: CASSPRQPNQPQHV.

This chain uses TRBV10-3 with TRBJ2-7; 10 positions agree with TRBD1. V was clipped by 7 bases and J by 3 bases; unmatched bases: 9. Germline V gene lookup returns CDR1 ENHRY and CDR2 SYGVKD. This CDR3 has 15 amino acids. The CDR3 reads CAIMKGQGYIYEQYF. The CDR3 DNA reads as TGTGCCATCATGAAGGGACAGGGGTATATCTACGAGCAGTACTTC.

The DNA of the CDR3 is TGTGCCAGCAGCTTAGAACGGTCCGAAGAGACCCAGTACTTC. This encodes CASSLERSEETQYF. The rearrangement uses TRBV7-2 and TRBJ2-5, with no clear D. Germline loops: CDR1 SGHTA, CDR2 FQGNSA. Trimming removed 1 base from V and 3 bases from J, with 9 bases in between. The CDR3 sequence is 14 residues long.

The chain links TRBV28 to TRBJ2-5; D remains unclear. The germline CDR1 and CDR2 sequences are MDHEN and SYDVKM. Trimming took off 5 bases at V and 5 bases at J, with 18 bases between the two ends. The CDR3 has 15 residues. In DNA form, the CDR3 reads TGTGCCAGCAGTCCACCGGGTGGCGGCTGGGAGACCCAGTACTTC. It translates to CASSPPGGGWETQYF.

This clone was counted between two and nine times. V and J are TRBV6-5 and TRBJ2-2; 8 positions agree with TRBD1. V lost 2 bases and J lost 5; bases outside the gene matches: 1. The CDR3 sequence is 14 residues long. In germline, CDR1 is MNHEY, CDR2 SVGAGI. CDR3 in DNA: TGTGCCAGCAGTTACAGACAGGGGACCGGGGAGCTGTTTTTT. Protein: CASSYRQGTGELFF.

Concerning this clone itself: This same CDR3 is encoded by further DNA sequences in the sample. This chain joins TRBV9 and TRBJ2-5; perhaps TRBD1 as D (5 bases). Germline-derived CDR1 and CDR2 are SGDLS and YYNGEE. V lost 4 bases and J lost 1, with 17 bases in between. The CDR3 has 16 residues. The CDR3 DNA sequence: TGTGCCAGCAGCCCGCGAACAGGCAATCCCCAAGAGACCCAGTACTTC. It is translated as CASSPRTGNPQETQYF.

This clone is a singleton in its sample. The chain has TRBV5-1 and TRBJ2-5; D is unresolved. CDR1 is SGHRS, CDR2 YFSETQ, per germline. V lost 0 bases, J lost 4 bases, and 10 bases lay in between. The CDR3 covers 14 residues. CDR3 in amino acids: CASSLGPNGETQYF. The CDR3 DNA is TGCGCCAGCAGCTTGGGGCCCAATGGAGAGACCCAGTACTTC.

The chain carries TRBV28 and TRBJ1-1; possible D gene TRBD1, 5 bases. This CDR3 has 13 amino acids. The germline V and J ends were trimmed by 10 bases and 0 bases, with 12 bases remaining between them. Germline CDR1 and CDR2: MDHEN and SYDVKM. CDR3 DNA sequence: TGTGCCACAACGGAGGGGCTGAACACTGAAGCTTTCTTT. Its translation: CATTEGLNTEAFF.

CDR3 bases: TGTGCCAGTAGTATAGATTCGGGACTAGCCTTCTACTCCTACGAGCAGTACTTC. Translation: CASSIDSGLAFYSYEQYF. The rearrangement uses TRBV19 and TRBJ2-7; TRBD2 matches at 9 bases. V was clipped by 0 bases and J by 0 bases; unmatched bases: 9. Germline V gives CDR1 LNHDA, CDR2 SQIVND (reference sequence). This CDR3 has 18 residues.

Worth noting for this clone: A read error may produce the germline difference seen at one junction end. The chain's CDR3 is CSSPGTGVLNYGYTF. In nucleotides, the CDR3 is TGTTCCAGTCCCGGGACAGGGGTTTTGAACTATGGCTACACCTTC. The chain links TRBV7-9 to TRBJ1-2; 10 positions match TRBD1. The CDR3 consists of 15 residues. Germline V CDR1 and CDR2: SEHNR, FQNEAQ (reference sequence).

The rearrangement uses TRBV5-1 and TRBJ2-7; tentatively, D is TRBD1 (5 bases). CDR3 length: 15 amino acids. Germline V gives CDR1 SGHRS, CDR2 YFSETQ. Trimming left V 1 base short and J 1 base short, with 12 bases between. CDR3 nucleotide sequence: TGCGCCAGCAGCTTGAGGTCGCAGGGTTCCTACGAGCAGTACTTC. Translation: CASSLRSQGSYEQYF.